The following is a T cell receptor beta chain sequence with its context. Its antigen is currently not known. No per-base quality is available; no much larger clone lies one base away. The sample comes from a study of control samples from healthy donors and cancer patients (dated by TCRdb to the early 2020s). Library prep was done by the immunoSEQ multiplex PCR assay. TCRdb stores this immuneACCESS table with in-frame sequences only. Part of the clones is absent; in the studies checked, under half of the shortfall reflects unresolved V genes, and no reason is known for the rest. The sample includes approximately 100,000 clones, with roughly 89% observed a single time. The ten largest clones add up to less than 8.5% of the sample. V is pared back by 2 bases and J by 5 bases, with 10 bases lying between the germline termini. The CDR3, cysteine through phenylalanine, is 13 amino acids long. CDR3 DNA only is kept here, 39 bases in frame from base 1.

The chain is assembled from TRBV23-1 and TRBJ2-7; TRBD2 is possibly the D segment (5 matching bases). TRBV23-1 is reported as an ORF; its role is uncertain. This receptor was identified in a man aged 25-45 years in good health. The sample taken for sequencing was blood. The CDR3 protein: CASSQLTRDEQYF. The sequenced DNA is TGCGCCAGCAGTCAACTTACTAGGGACGAGCAGTACTTC.